A selection of T cell receptor beta chains follows, all from one sample in a study of T cell responses to AZD1222 COVID-19 vaccine. Assay used: immunoSEQ multiplex PCR; TCRdb lists only in-frame clones, some missing. The repertoire holds 120,000 or so clones, roughly 92% seen once, with roughly 2.7% in the top ten. This specimen consisted of peripheral blood, obtained 28 days after the second AZD1222 dose. These receptors all stem from an adult who received the AZD1222 COVID-19 vaccine. The CDR3 runs from the conserved cysteine through the conserved F or W. Fields, in order: J gene, clone size, D gene, CDR3 length, V gene, CDR3 DNA, CDR3 protein. The D gene is left open where the match is weak. Clone size is given for some rows only: seen once, a few or many times, or a class if the clone is expanded.

TRBJ1-2 | . | TRBD1 | 15 | TRBV18 | TGTGCCAGCTCACCACCGACAGGGACTAACTATGGCTACACCTTC | CASSPPTGTNYGYTF
TRBJ1-5 | . | . | 14 | TRBV6-5 | TGTGCCAGCAGGGACAGCTATAGCAATCAGCCCCAGCATTTT | CASRDSYSNQPQHF
TRBJ2-2 | . | . | 15 | TRBV4-3 | TGCGCCAGCAGATCTACCCCAGGGGACACCGGGGAGCTGTTTTTT | CASRSTPGDTGELFF
TRBJ2-3 | . | . | 15 | TRBV5-1 | TGCGCCAGCAGCTTGGAGGCGTCTAGCACAGATACGCAGTATTTT | CASSLEASSTDTQYF
TRBJ1-4 | . | . | 14 | TRBV29-1 | TGCAGCGTTGAAGTGGCAGGGTTGGGGGAAAAACTGTTTTTT | CSVEVAGLGEKLFF
TRBJ2-5 | . | . | 13 | TRBV18 | TGTGCCAGCTCACCGGCAGGAGAAGAGACCCAGTACTTC | CASSPAGEETQYF
TRBJ2-2 | . | . | 14 | TRBV11-3 | TGTGCCAGCAGCCCGGGACCAAACACCGGGGAGCTGTTTTTT | CASSPGPNTGELFF
TRBJ1-1 | . | . | 14 | TRBV7-9 | TGTGCCAGCTCCCGCGGTGACCTGAACACTGAAGCTTTCTTT | CASSRGDLNTEAFF
TRBJ2-3 | . | TRBD2 | 16 | TRBV27 | TGTGCCAGCAGTGAGACTAGCGGGGGGTTTCCAGATACGCAGTATTTT | CASSETSGGFPDTQYF
TRBJ1-5 | . | . | 15 | TRBV5-4 | TGTGCCAGCAGCGACGAGCCGTATAGCAATCAGCCCCAGCATTTT | CASSDEPYSNQPQHF
TRBJ1-2 | . | . | 15 | TRBV11-2 | TGTGCCAGCAGCCCCGCGGGCGGATGGGACTATGGCTACACCTTC | CASSPAGGWDYGYTF
TRBJ1-3 | . | . | 16 | TRBV5-1 | TGCGCCAGCAGCTCCACCCCAGGGAACTCTGGAAACACCATATATTTT | CASSSTPGNSGNTIYF
TRBJ2-3 | . | . | 12 | TRBV6-5 | TGTGCCAGCAGTTACTACACAGATACGCAGTATTTT | CASSYYTDTQYF
TRBJ1-6 | . | . | 15 | TRBV4-2 | TGTGCCAGCAGCCAAGTCCTGGGGCCGGATTCACCCCTCCACTTT | CASSQVLGPDSPLHF
TRBJ2-5 | . | . | 13 | TRBV3-1/TRBV3-2 | TGTGCCAGCTCTCCCCCGTGGTCAGAGACCCAGTACTTC | CASSPPWSETQYF
TRBJ2-5 | . | . | 12 | TRBV27 | TGTGCCAGCAGTCTCCAACAGGGGACCCAGTACTTC | CASSLQQGTQYF
TRBJ1-6 | . | TRBD1 | 15 | TRBV7-8 | TGTGCCAGCAAAAGGACAGGGGGTTCGGTTTCACCCCTCCACTTT | CASKRTGGSVSPLHF
TRBJ2-5 | . | . | 10 | TRBV12-3/TRBV12-4 | TGTGCCAGCGGCGGGGAGACCCAGTACTTC | CASGGETQYF
TRBJ1-5 | . | . | 13 | TRBV6-6 | TGTGCCAGTTGGACAGAAAGCGATCAGCCCCAGCATTTT | CASWTESDQPQHF
TRBJ2-3 | few | TRBD2 | 15 | TRBV7-9 | TGTGCCAGCAGCTTAGGACTAGCCCCTACAGCGGCGCAGTATTTT | CASSLGLAPTAAQYF
TRBJ1-4 | . | TRBD1 | 16 | TRBV19 | TGTGCCAGTAGGAAATTCGGGACAGCAACTAATGAAAAACTGTTTTTT | CASRKFGTATNEKLFF
TRBJ2-7 | . | TRBD2 | 15 | TRBV9 | TGTGCCAGCAGCGTAGGCCGGGGGGGCGACTACGAGCAGTACTTC | CASSVGRGGDYEQYF
TRBJ2-7 | . | . | 15 | TRBV27 | TGTGCCAGCAGTTTAGCCCCTCAACTGTACTACGAGCAGTACTTC | CASSLAPQLYYEQYF
TRBJ1-4 | . | . | 14 | TRBV10-3 | TGTGCCATCAGCGGAGCAGGGCTAAATGAAAAACTGTTTTTT | CAISGAGLNEKLFF
TRBJ2-3 | . | . | 14 | TRBV5-5 | TGTGCCAGCAGCTTGGGGGTTTTCACAGATACGCAGTATTTT | CASSLGVFTDTQYF
TRBJ2-7 | once | . | 15 | TRBV4-3 | TGCGCCAGCAGCCAAGGGGGGGCTAGTGGCTACGAGCAGTACTTC | CASSQGGASGYEQYF
TRBJ2-2 | . | TRBD1 | 14 | TRBV12-5 | TGTGCTAGTGCCAAGACAGGGGGTTACGGGGAGCTGTTTTTT | CASAKTGGYGELFF
TRBJ2-7 | . | TRBD1 | 12 | TRBV6-5 | TGTGCCAGCCGGACAGGGGCCTACGAGCAGTACTTC | CASRTGAYEQYF
TRBJ2-5 | . | TRBD1 | 16 | TRBV19 | TGTGCCAGTAGTAAGGACAGGGAAGGGGCCCAAGAGACCCAGTACTTC | CASSKDREGAQETQYF
TRBJ2-5 | . | TRBD1 | 17 | TRBV5-1 | TGCGCCAGCAGCATGGGGGTGGACAGGGGAGACCGGGAGACCCAGTACTTC | CASSMGVDRGDRETQYF
TRBJ2-2 | few | TRBD1 | 14 | TRBV11-3 | TGTGCCAGCAGCTTAGGACAGGGGGCCGGGGAGCTGTTTTTT | CASSLGQGAGELFF
TRBJ1-1 | . | . | 17 | TRBV9 | TGTGCCAGCAGCGTAGCTACTCCGCCGGGGGCGAACACTGAAGCTTTCTTT | CASSVATPPGANTEAFF
TRBJ1-5 | . | TRBD1 | 12 | TRBV7-9 | TGTGCCAGCAGCGGACGGACAGGGTCCCAGCATTTT | CASSGRTGSQHF
TRBJ1-4 | . | . | 14 | TRBV18 | TGTGCCAGCTCACCAGGAACGGACTATGAAAAACTGTTTTTT | CASSPGTDYEKLFF
TRBJ2-7 | once | . | 15 | TRBV7-6 | TGTGCCAGCAGCTTAGCCGAATACAGGGTAGCCGAGCAGTACTTC | CASSLAEYRVAEQYF
TRBJ1-4 | . | TRBD1 | 15 | TRBV5-8 | TGTGCCAGCAGCTTAGACCCCGGGACAGGTGAAAAACTGTTTTTT | CASSLDPGTGEKLFF
TRBJ1-3 | . | . | 14 | TRBV19 | TGTGCCAGTAGTACCGGACTATCTGGAAACACCATATATTTT | CASSTGLSGNTIYF
TRBJ2-7 | . | . | 14 | TRBV5-1 | TGCGCCAGCAGCTCCACAGGGAACTCCTACGAGCAGTACTTC | CASSSTGNSYEQYF
TRBJ2-2 | . | . | 13 | TRBV5-1 | TGCGCCAGCAGCTTGCCTGGGACCGGGGAGCTGTTTTTT | CASSLPGTGELFF
TRBJ1-5 | . | TRBD1 | 15 | TRBV6-6 | TGTGCCAGCAGATTTTATGGCACAGGGGGTCAGCCCCAGCATTTT | CASRFYGTGGQPQHF
TRBJ2-2 | . | TRBD1 | 17 | TRBV3-1/TRBV3-2 | TGTGCCAGCAGCTTGAGAGGGGACAGGGGAAACACCGGGGAGCTGTTTTTT | CASSLRGDRGNTGELFF
TRBJ2-5 | . | . | 13 | TRBV5-6 | TGTGCCAGCAGCTCCCAACTAGAAGAGACCCAGTACTTC | CASSSQLEETQYF
TRBJ2-7 | . | . | 12 | TRBV5-4 | TGTGCCAGCAGCTTTAACAGCTACGAGCAGTACTTC | CASSFNSYEQYF
TRBJ2-3 | . | TRBD2 | 17 | TRBV2 | TGTGCCAGCAGTGCCACCTTTAGCGGGGACGGCACAGATACGCAGTATTTT | CASSATFSGDGTDTQYF
TRBJ2-1 | . | . | 12 | TRBV5-4 | TGTGCCAGCAGCTTGGCCGGTACTGAGACGTTCTTC | CASSLAGTETFF
TRBJ1-4 | . | . | 15 | TRBV5-1 | TGCGCCAGCAGCTCCGCAGTCTCGGCTAATGAAAAACTGTTTTTT | CASSSAVSANEKLFF
TRBJ2-2 | . | TRBD2 | 15 | TRBV5-6 | TGTGCCAGCAGCCCCATCGGGGGGGCGGGCGGGGAGCTGTTTTTT | CASSPIGGAGGELFF
TRBJ1-5 | . | . | 14 | TRBV4-2 | TGTGCCAGCAGCCAACCATGGGGAACTCAGCCCCAGCATTTT | CASSQPWGTQPQHF
TRBJ1-1 | . | . | 13 | TRBV5-1 | TGCGCCAGCCGCCCGTTAAGCGGGGTTGAAGCTTTCTTT | CASRPLSGVEAFF
TRBJ2-3 | . | . | 14 | TRBV7-3 | TGTGCCAGCAGCTTCGCGGCCTTCACAGATACGCAGTATTTT | CASSFAAFTDTQYF
TRBJ1-2 | . | . | 16 | TRBV4-1 | TGCGCCAGCAGCCAAGATTTTGGGGTTCCAAACTATGGCTACACCTTC | CASSQDFGVPNYGYTF
TRBJ2-2 | . | . | 16 | TRBV5-1 | TGCGCCAGCAGCTTGAGGGCAGGGGCGGTCACCGGGGAGCTGTTTTTT | CASSLRAGAVTGELFF
TRBJ1-6 | . | . | 14 | TRBV9 | TGTGCCAGCAGCCGCGAGTCCTATAATTCACCCCTCCACTTT | CASSRESYNSPLHF
TRBJ1-4 | . | . | 14 | TRBV18 | TGTGCCAGCTCACCAGAGACTCTAAATGAAAAACTGTTTTTT | CASSPETLNEKLFF
TRBJ2-3 | . | TRBD2 | 18 | TRBV11-2 | TGTGCCAGCAGCTTCGACCGACTAGCGGGGGGGCAGGCAGATACGCAGTATTTT | CASSFDRLAGGQADTQYF
TRBJ1-1 | . | TRBD1 | 14 | TRBV4-2 | TGTGCCAGCAGACTTCAACAGGGGAATGCTGAAGCTTTCTTT | CASRLQQGNAEAFF
TRBJ2-7 | . | . | 16 | TRBV4-2 | TGTGCCAGCAGCCCCCAGAGGAGGGTGGATTCCTACGAGCAGTACTTC | CASSPQRRVDSYEQYF
TRBJ1-6 | . | . | 15 | TRBV7-2 | TGTGCCAGCAGCTTAGAGGGCCCGCGGAATTCACCCCTCCACTTT | CASSLEGPRNSPLHF
TRBJ1-4 | . | TRBD1 | 13 | TRBV5-1 | TGCGCCAGCAGCGCGACAGGGAACGAAAAACTGTTTTTT | CASSATGNEKLFF